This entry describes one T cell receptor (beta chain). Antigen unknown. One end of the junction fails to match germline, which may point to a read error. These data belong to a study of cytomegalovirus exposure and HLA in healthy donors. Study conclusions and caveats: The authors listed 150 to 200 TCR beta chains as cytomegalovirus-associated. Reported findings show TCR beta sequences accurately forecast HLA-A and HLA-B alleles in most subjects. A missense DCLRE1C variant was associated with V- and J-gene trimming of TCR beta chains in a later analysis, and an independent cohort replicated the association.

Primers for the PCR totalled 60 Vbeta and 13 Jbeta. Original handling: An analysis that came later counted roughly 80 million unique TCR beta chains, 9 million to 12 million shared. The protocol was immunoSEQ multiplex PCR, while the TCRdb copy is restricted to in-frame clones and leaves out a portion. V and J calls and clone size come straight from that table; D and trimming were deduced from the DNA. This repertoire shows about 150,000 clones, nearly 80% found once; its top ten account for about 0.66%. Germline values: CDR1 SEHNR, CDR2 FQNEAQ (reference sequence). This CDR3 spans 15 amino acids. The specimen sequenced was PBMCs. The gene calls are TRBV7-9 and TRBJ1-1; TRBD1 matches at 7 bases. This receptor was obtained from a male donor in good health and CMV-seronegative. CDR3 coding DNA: TGTTCCAGCAGCTTAGTACAGGGGCCAAACACTGAAGCTTTCTTT. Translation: CSSSLVQGPNTEAFF. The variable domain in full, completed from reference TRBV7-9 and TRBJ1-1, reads DTGVSQNPRHKITKRGQNVTFRCDPISEHNRLYWYRQTLGQGPEFLTYFQNEAQLEKSRLLSDRFSAERPKGSFSTLEIQRTEQGDSAMYLCSSSLVQGPNTEAFFGQGTRLTVV.